This T cell receptor (beta chain) was obtained from a study of human T cells and chemical hapten exposure. Time point noted: patch test 2, 6 weeks after DPC sensitization. The treatment denotes: therapeutic diphenylcyclopropenone sensitization with weekly scalp DPC. Non-pregnant alopecia patients aged 18 to 70, suitable for DPC therapy. This clonotype showed up just a few times. Its matching antigen is unknown. Germline CDR1 and CDR2: SGDLS and YYNGEE. The CDR3 runs to 15 residues. The J segment lost 3 bases and the V segment lost 0 bases, leaving 5 bases of the junction unmatched. Study-level results: Among TCRs, those above 1 in 1000 frequency were unaffected by DPC sensitization.

As handled by the study authors: More than 95,000 TCRs per sample was the median, with a range of about 23,224 to 750,000. MiXCR, run by TCRdb on the RACE reads, gives a single entry per CDR3 protein. TCRdb's processing, not the study's, gives the V and J calls here. The sample lists about 96,000 distinct CDR3 sequences; approximately 8.6% were seen once. The input for sequencing was whole blood, taken in connection with sensitization to the hapten diphenylcyclopropenone (DPC). The receptor's source is a woman in her forties with alopecia areata. Some clones in this sample may be carry-over from other donors' samples. The chain has TRBV9 and TRBJ1-2; TRBD1 matches at 7 bases. The CDR3 loop is CASSVGRGQYYGYTF. The CDR3, as DNA: TGTGCCAGCAGCGTAGGGAGGGGACAGTACTATGGCTACACCTTC.